This section outlines one T cell receptor (beta chain) sequence together with its context. In this sample, this clonotype turned up a few times. The antigen it recognizes is unknown. No base qualities exist here, and no much larger clone lies one base off it. The sample's treatment or condition label, in plain terms: live attenuated yellow fever vaccine strain. At each blood-draw timepoint, two biological replicates of bulk PBMCs were obtained. PBMCs were isolated from peripheral blood using a standard Ficoll-Paque protocol. TriZol was used to extract RNA from bulk PBMCs, from CD4 and CD8 fractions, and from dextramer-positive and dextramer-negative fractions. The junction shows trimming of 1 base on V and 3 bases on J, and the gene matches do not reach 8 bases of it. The germline V gene encodes CDR1 SGHNT and CDR2 YYREEE (reference sequence). From the cysteine through the phenylalanine, the CDR3 covers 17 amino acids. Of all the DNA, just the CDR3 is kept, 51 bases in frame from base 1.

This sample was taken from a study of T cells after yellow fever vaccination (dated by TCRdb to about 2019). About the investigation overall: Libraries from fractions with low cell numbers were prepared with the SMART-Seq v4 Ultra Low Input RNA kit. To follow T-cell clones before and after both primary and booster YFV17D yellow fever vaccination, bulk TCR alpha and beta repertoires underwent longitudinal sequencing. Two healthy male donors, one aged 18 to 30 and one aged 30 to 39 years, were included in the cohort. Blood was drawn at multiple timepoints before and after primary and secondary immunization, with bulk PBMC replicates and cell subsets isolated.

Synthesis of TCR cDNA relied on 5'RACE template switching, a step that introduced a universal primer site along with unique molecular identifiers. Priming for cDNA synthesis came from both the TCR alpha and TCR beta constant segments. Libraries were amplified in two PCR steps, with sample barcodes and sequencing adapters added in the second step. Sequencing of libraries was performed on Illumina HiSeq 2500 (2x100 bp) or NovaSeq (2x150 bp). The paper's data handling went like this. Demultiplexing of reads and collapsing into UMI consensus sequences were performed with MIGEC, and V(D)J alignment was carried out with MiXCR. Clonotypes responding to the vaccine were identified with edgeR on replicate PBMC samples, with the criteria of FDR below 0.01 and a log2 fold change above 5 up to day 15. Bulk clonotypes were assigned CD4 or CD8 identity according to which sequenced CD4 or CD8 repertoire held them at higher abundance. The public reads were quality trimmed at Q25 with fastp and then assembled into clones with MiXCR by TCRdb, keeping productive beta chains. Every entry covers one CDR3 protein and lists the most common genes and DNA from its rows. TCRdb, rather than the study authors, made the V and J calls. The sample table shows 450,000 to 650,000 distinct CDR3 sequences, and 13% are seen once. The ten biggest clones cover 11% to 15% of the sample.

Study-wide conclusions, independent of this receptor: The study included only two donors, which limits how far the findings can be generalized. Most clones expanded after primary vaccination were re-detected after the booster (96% of CD4 and 80% to 90% of CD8), suggesting broad memory maintenance. A small share of clonotypes was detected in both CD4 and CD8 compartments, with the overlap likely arising from convergent recombination. Because abundant contaminating clonotypes from the bulk population could be contained in FACS-sorted repertoires, computational filtering was required. Compared with the primary T-cell response, the secondary T-cell response was weaker but faster, peaking on day 5 rather than day 15.

The chain couples TRBV5-4 to TRBJ2-1; TRBD2 fits 9 bases in the junction. The source was PBMCs, collected on the day of the yellow fever booster vaccination. The TCR sequence derives from a man between 25 and 39 years old who received the YFV17D yellow fever vaccine. The nucleotides are TGTGCCAGCAGCTTGTCGAGCGGGAGGAGTATCTACAATGAGCAGTTCTTC. This translates into CASSLSSGRSIYNEQFF. The entire variable domain, with the stretches around the CDR3 drawn from the reference TRBV5-4 and TRBJ2-1 proteins, is ETGVTQSPTHLIKTRGQQVTLRCSSQSGHNTVSWYQQALGQGPQFIFQYYREEENGRGNFPPRFSGLQFPNYSSELNVNALELDDSALYLCASSLSSGRSIYNEQFFGPGTRLTVL.